This T cell receptor beta chain stems from a study of identical twins. Study results and caveats: Models underestimated how often monozygotic twins shared out-of-frame TCR alpha.

This clonotype has just a few counts. What it binds is unknown. The cDNA had a unique molecular identifier and a template-switch universal primer site. Via MiXCR, TCRdb re-called the 5' RACE reads, giving one row per CDR3 protein. The table lists some 100,000 distinct CDR3 sequences, 5.9% of them singletons. Healthy Caucasians were all of the donors. The CDR3 is 12 residues long. V dropped 6 bases and J dropped 8 bases, with 13 bases sitting between them. Germline V gives CDR1 MNHNS, CDR2 SASEGT. The clonotype comes from a woman aged 45-59 years in good health. Sequencing was done on a sample of memory T cells sorted from blood. This chain links TRBV6-1 with TRBJ2-5; tentatively, D is TRBD1 (6 bases). For the CDR3, the DNA is TGTGCCAGCAGGGATTCAGGGGCTACCCAGTACTTC. It encodes CASRDSGATQYF.